This TCR beta chain emerged from a study of T cell changes during pregnancy in multiple sclerosis. Germline V gene sequence: CDR1 KGHSH, CDR2 LQKENI. The CDR3 has 12 residues. The V and J ends lost 1 base and 7 bases respectively, with 7 bases between them. The repertoire was sequenced with immunoSEQ multiplex PCR; TCRdb's copy has only in-frame clones and lacks some. Counted here are about 39,000 clones, approximately 94% occurring once; the ten biggest clones make up more than 0.35%. This clonotype originated in a female donor with multiple sclerosis, enrolled in a pregnancy study. V usage is TRBV18 and J usage is TRBJ1-2; D uncertain. The sample in question was CD4+ T cells from peripheral blood mononuclear cells, obtained after pregnancy. The CDR3 sequence is CASSPREGGYTF. CDR3 sequence (DNA): TGTGCCAGCTCACCACGGGAGGGTGGCTACACCTTC. Full variable domain (outside the CDR3, taken from reference TRBV18 and TRBJ1-2): NAGVMQNPRHLVRRRGQEARLRCSPMKGHSHVYWYRQLPEEGLKFMVYLQKENIIDESGMPKERFSAEFPKEGPSILRIQQVVRGDSAAYFCASSPREGGYTFGSGTRLTVV.